This T cell receptor (beta chain) is drawn from a study of control samples from healthy donors and cancer patients. The data were produced by immunoSEQ multiplex PCR, yet TCRdb's version contains in-frame clones alone and is incomplete. Of over 100,000 clones in the sample, 80% to 95% are singletons; the top ten hold 2% to 3%. The source is a man aged 40-49 years in good health. The sequenced material came from blood.

CDR3 sequence (DNA): TGCGCCAGCAGCTTGCGGCTAGGGACTAACCAAGAGACCCAGTACTTC. As protein: CASSLRLGTNQETQYF. This chain connects TRBV5-1 to TRBJ2-5, with 7 nucleotides matching TRBD2. The CDR3 runs 16 residues. Unmatched junction bases numbered 6, after V lost 1 base and J lost 0 bases. CDR1 is SGHRS and CDR2 is YFSETQ in the germline V gene.